Detailed here is one T cell receptor (beta chain). MiXCR, applied by TCRdb to the RT-PCR reads, yields one record per CDR3 protein. The repertoire consists of hundreds of distinct CDR3 sequences, with around 40% occurring once and the leading ten covering 16%. Sequencing was performed on memory CD4+ T cells from salivary gland. The clonotype originates from a female donor with primary Sjogren's syndrome.

The DNA for the CDR3 is TGTGCCAGCAGCCCGGGGGGCCTCACCAAGGGGACTGAAGCTTTCTTT. It specifies CASSPGGLTKGTEAFF. This chain links TRBV7-3 with TRBJ1-1, with D tentatively TRBD1 (6 bases). V was shortened by 5 bases and J by 5 bases, with 21 bases between the two germline ends. The CDR3 covers 16 residues. CDR1 and CDR2 from the germline V gene are SGHTA and FQGTGA.